Presented here are 26 T cell receptor beta chains from one specimen sequenced in a study of T cell changes during pregnancy in multiple sclerosis. TCRdb's table, derived via immunoSEQ multiplex PCR, lists solely in-frame clones and lacks some. Of about 44,000 clones listed, roughly 92% were seen once; the top ten hold approximately 0.62%. The specimen was CD4+ T cells from peripheral blood mononuclear cells, collected in the first trimester of pregnancy. Receptors were obtained from a female donor with multiple sclerosis, enrolled in a pregnancy study.

This chain links TRBV27 with TRBJ2-1; a possible D gene is TRBD1 (5 bases). The germline V gene has CDR1 MNHEY and CDR2 SMNVEV (reference sequence). The CDR3 covers 13 residues. Trimming pared 5 bases from V and 7 bases from J, leaving 12 bases between. The CDR3 DNA follows: TGTGCCAGCAGTGCAGGGCGAGGTAATGAGCAGTTCTTC. As protein: CASSAGRGNEQFF.

This clone turned up a few times. CDR3 nucleotide sequence: TGTGCCTGGAGTCAGCCACAGGGACTACGGTATGGCTACACCTTC. It encodes CAWSQPQGLRYGYTF. The rearrangement links TRBV30 to TRBJ1-2; a possible D gene is TRBD1 (6 bases). Germline V gene lookup returns CDR1 GTSNPN and CDR2 SVGIG (reference sequence). V was pared by 2 bases and J by 5 bases, with 18 bases between. The CDR3 totals 15 residues.

This chain joins TRBV5-1 and TRBJ1-4; D might be TRBD1 (6 bases). V was cut by 7 bases and J by 5 bases, with 12 bases left in between. Per the germline V gene, CDR1 is SGHRS and CDR2 is YFSETQ. The CDR3 is 13 residues long. The CDR3 loop is CASSWQGNEKLFF. The CDR3 DNA reads as TGCGCCAGCTCGTGGCAGGGGAATGAAAAACTGTTTTTT.

This clone showed up just once. The rearrangement joins TRBV6-5 to TRBJ1-2; no definite D call. CDR3 length: 13 residues. Trimming pared 6 bases from V and 1 base from J, leaving 9 bases between. CDR1 and CDR2 (germline): MNHEY, SVGAGI. The CDR3 DNA is TGTGCCAGCAGGGAGGTATTTAACTATGGCTACACCTTC. Amino acids: CASREVFNYGYTF.

The chain joins TRBV19 to TRBJ2-7; TRBD2 aligns across 11 bases. This CDR3 region has 12 residues. Trimming cost V 10 bases and J 3 bases; bases outside gene matches: 2. The germline V gene has CDR1 LNHDA and CDR2 SQIVND (reference sequence). The CDR3 DNA reads as TGTGCCACGGGACTAGCGGACTACGAGCAGTACTTC. Its translation: CATGLADYEQYF.

The V call is TRBV29-1, the J call TRBJ2-1; 7 nucleotides align to TRBD2. CDR1 and CDR2 from the germline V gene are SQVTM and ANQGSEA. The CDR3 totals 16 residues. Trimming cost V 0 bases and J 3 bases; bases outside gene matches: 8. CDR3 residues: CSVEDGGRAVYNEQFF. DNA of the CDR3: TGCAGCGTTGAAGATGGGGGGAGGGCAGTCTACAATGAGCAGTTCTTC.

The chain links TRBV7-2 to TRBJ1-2; D unclear. V lost 3 bases and J lost 7, with 6 bases in between. CDR3 length equals 11 residues. Germline values: CDR1 SGHTA, CDR2 FQGNSA. The CDR3 sequence: CASSFSRGYTF. DNA of the CDR3: TGTGCCAGCAGCTTCTCCCGTGGCTACACCTTC.

The chain carries TRBV7-6 and TRBJ1-1; D might be TRBD1 (5 bases). Germline lookup yields CDR1 SGHVS and CDR2 FNYEAQ. V was cut by 6 bases and J by 4 bases, with 21 bases left in between. CDR3 length: 16 residues. The CDR3 DNA follows: TGTGCCAGCAGACTAACCCCTGGGGCTTTAGGCACTGAAGCTTTCTTT. This encodes CASRLTPGALGTEAFF.

J is TRBJ2-5 and V is TRBV6-5; 7 nucleotides line up with TRBD2. The CDR3 is 15 residues long. Per the germline V gene, CDR1 is MNHEY and CDR2 is SVGAGI. V lost 6 bases, J lost 2 bases, and 9 bases stayed unmatched. For the CDR3, the DNA is TGTGCCAGCAGCCCGTTACTAGCGCCTCAAGAGACCCAGTACTTC. Protein product: CASSPLLAPQETQYF.

The chain is built from TRBV5-1 and TRBJ1-1; 8 nucleotides match TRBD1. Per germline, CDR1 SGHRS and CDR2 YFSETQ. V lost 4 bases to trimming and J lost 4 bases; unmatched junction nucleotides: 9. There are 15 residues in the CDR3. CDR3 DNA sequence: TGCGCCAGCAGCCTGACCGGACAGGGTAGCACTGAAGCTTTCTTT. Translated: CASSLTGQGSTEAFF.

The sample holds a few counts of this clone. The chain couples TRBV14 to TRBJ1-4; no clear D. V shed 0 bases and J shed 10 bases, with 6 bases lying between them. Looked up from germline, CDR1 is SGHDN and CDR2 is FVKESK. The CDR3 loop spans 12 amino acids. CDR3 residues: CASSQDHRKLFF. Written as DNA, the CDR3 is TGTGCCAGCAGCCAAGATCATAGAAAACTGTTTTTT.

The chain uses TRBV27 and TRBJ2-7; 10 bases match TRBD2. This CDR3 has 15 amino acids. J lost 0 bases, V lost 10 bases, and 9 bases had no gene match. Germline V gene data show CDR1 as MNHEY and CDR2 as SMNVEV (reference sequence). CDR3 residues: CATRETSGFSYEQYF. Written as DNA, the CDR3 is TGTGCCACGCGTGAGACTAGCGGGTTCTCCTACGAGCAGTACTTC.

The chain employs TRBV2 and TRBJ2-7; 7 nucleotides agree with TRBD2. CDR3 length: 13 amino acids. Germline V CDR1 and CDR2: SNHLY, FYNNEI. The V gene end was trimmed by 7 bases and the J gene end by 6 bases; junction bases not matched to a gene: 9. The CDR3 DNA reads as TGTGCCAGCATACGGCGGGAGAGGAGCGAGCAGTACTTC. It encodes CASIRRERSEQYF. Full variable domain (outside the CDR3, taken from reference TRBV2 and TRBJ2-7): EPEVTQTPSHQVTQMGQEVILRCVPISNHLYFYWYRQILGQKVEFLVSFYNNEISEKSEIFDDQFSVERPDGSNFTLKIRSTKLEDSAMYFCASIRRERSEQYFGPGTRLTVT.

The V call is TRBV28, the J call TRBJ2-1; D perhaps matches TRBD1 (7 bases). The germline V gene has CDR1 MDHEN and CDR2 SYDVKM. Trimming pared 3 bases from V and 7 bases from J, leaving 16 bases between. This CDR3 contains 15 residues. The CDR3 DNA sequence: TGTGCCAGCAGTTTCCCTCAGGGGGGAGTAAATGAGCAGTTCTTC. The encoded protein is CASSFPQGGVNEQFF.

The chain joins TRBV28 to TRBJ2-7; 16 nucleotides agree with TRBD2. The trim removed 7 bases at V and 0 bases at J, leaving 9 bases unmatched. The CDR3 runs 18 residues. Germline loops: CDR1 MDHEN, CDR2 SYDVKM. CDR3 nucleotides: TGTGCCAGCACCCCGGGACTAGCGGGAGGGAAGAGCTCCTACGAGCAGTACTTC. This gives the protein CASTPGLAGGKSSYEQYF. The full variable domain, rest sourced from reference TRBV28 and TRBJ2-7, is DVKVTQSSRYLVKRTGEKVFLECVQDMDHENMFWYRQDPGLGLRLIYFSYDVKMKEKGDIPEGYSVSREKKERFSLILESASTNQTSMYLCASTPGLAGGKSSYEQYFGPGTRLTVT.

This clone was picked up one time. The chain recombines TRBV7-6 with TRBJ2-1; D possibly corresponds to TRBD1 (5 bases). The CDR3 has 13 residues. V dropped 2 bases and J dropped 7 bases, with 9 bases sitting between them. Germline assignment: CDR1 SGHVS and CDR2 FNYEAQ. The CDR3 bases are TGTGCCAGCAGCTTATATCGACAGAATGAGCAGTTCTTC. Residues: CASSLYRQNEQFF.

The V gene is TRBV9, the J gene TRBJ2-1; perhaps TRBD1 as D (6 bases). This CDR3 is 16 amino acids long. From germline, CDR1 is SGDLS and CDR2 YYNGEE. The ends were cut back, 0 bases at V and 4 bases at J, with 14 bases in the middle. The DNA for the CDR3 is TGTGCCAGCAGCGTAGATACAGGGAATCGGTACAATGAGCAGTTCTTC. Its translation: CASSVDTGNRYNEQFF.

The chain carries TRBV6-5 and TRBJ1-2; 9 bases agree with TRBD1. The CDR3 runs 14 residues. The V segment lost 6 bases and the J segment 4 bases; nucleotides outside the gene matches: 6. Germline V lookup: CDR1 MNHEY, CDR2 SVGAGI. The CDR3 loop is CASRGTGIAYGYTF. Here the CDR3 DNA reads TGTGCCAGCAGGGGGACAGGGATAGCCTATGGCTACACCTTC.

The CDR3 here is CASSRLSDGQGAYGYTF. In nucleotides, the CDR3 is TGTGCCAGCAGCCGCCTATCAGATGGACAGGGGGCGTATGGCTACACCTTC. V gene TRBV7-9 combines with J gene TRBJ1-2; 11 bases fit TRBD1. The junction had 13 bases not matched to a gene; V was cut back by 5 bases and J by 5 bases. Germline V gene sequence: CDR1 SEHNR, CDR2 FQNEAQ (reference sequence). The CDR3 has 17 residues.

CDR3 loop: CASIGIGVPYEQYF. The CDR3, as DNA: TGTGCCAGCATTGGAATCGGGGTTCCCTACGAGCAGTACTTC. V is TRBV28 and J is TRBJ2-7; a weak D match, TRBD2 (5 bases). Germline V lookup: CDR1 MDHEN, CDR2 SYDVKM. Trimming left V 7 bases short and J 2 bases short, with 15 bases between. This CDR3 comprises 14 residues.

This clone was recorded only once. The chain uses TRBV9 and TRBJ2-1; D unresolved. The CDR3 is 15 amino acids. Trimming removed 0 bases at V and 1 base at J, with 8 bases between. Germline V CDR1 and CDR2: SGDLS, YYNGEE. For the CDR3, the DNA is TGTGCCAGCAGCGTAGGAGTACTATCCTACAATGAGCAGTTCTTC. This gives the protein CASSVGVLSYNEQFF.

The chain couples TRBV5-6 to TRBJ2-7, with 8 bases that match TRBD2. The CDR3 sequence is 15 residues long. Germline V gene sequence: CDR1 SGHDT, CDR2 YYEEEE. V lost 3 bases to trimming and J lost 4 bases; unmatched junction nucleotides: 9. Here the CDR3 reads CASSSLSGSSYEQYF. CDR3 bases: TGTGCCAGCAGCTCTTTAAGCGGGAGTTCGTACGAGCAGTACTTC. Full variable domain (missing parts from reference TRBV5-6 and TRBJ2-7): DAGVTQSPTHLIKTRGQQVTLRCSPKSGHDTVSWYQQALGQGPQFIFQYYEEEERQRGNFPDRFSGHQFPNYSSELNVNALLLGDSALYLCASSSLSGSSYEQYFGPGTRLTVT.

V gene TRBV13 combines with J gene TRBJ2-6; D is possibly TRBD2 (5 bases). In germline, CDR1 is PRHDT, CDR2 FYEKMQ (reference sequence). V gave up 2 bases and J gave up 0 bases, with 5 bases separating them. The CDR3 length is 15 residues. In DNA, the CDR3 is TGTGCCAGCAGCTTACGGGGCTCTGGGGCCAACGTCCTGACTTTC. Its protein product is CASSLRGSGANVLTF.

The chain recombines TRBV19 with TRBJ2-7; 8 bases are shared with TRBD1. Germline V lookup: CDR1 LNHDA, CDR2 SQIVND (reference sequence). This CDR3 spans 16 amino acids. With V trimmed by 3 bases and J by 6 bases, 13 bases remained unmatched. The CDR3 reads CASSISLGQGAGEQYF. For the CDR3, the DNA is TGTGCCAGTAGTATCTCGTTGGGTCAGGGGGCCGGCGAGCAGTACTTC.

This chain links TRBV5-1 with TRBJ2-1; tentative D call: TRBD1 (6 bases). Germline CDR1 and CDR2: SGHRS and YFSETQ. The CDR3 runs 15 residues. Trimming removed 3 bases at V and 1 base at J, with 11 bases between. CDR3 sequence reads: CASSWTDPSYNEQFF. DNA for the CDR3: TGCGCCAGCAGCTGGACAGACCCTTCCTACAATGAGCAGTTCTTC.

The V and J genes are TRBV4-3 and TRBJ1-5; D is unresolved. This CDR3 has 13 residues. Germline CDR1 is LGHNA and CDR2 is YSLEER. The CDR3 here is CAVQSYGNQPQHF. The CDR3 nucleotides are TGCGCAGTACAGAGTTATGGAAATCAGCCCCAGCATTTT.